This is a list of T cell receptor beta chains from one sample in a study of metastatic and nonmetastatic thyroid tumors. TCRdb re-called clones from the PCR reads using MiXCR. The sample carries around 44,000 clones, 28% recorded once. Sample: blood. Source of these receptors: a male donor with papillary thyroid cancer or a benign thyroid nodule (not recorded which). Some clones in this sample may be carry-over from other donors' samples. The CDR3 runs from the conserved cysteine through the conserved F or W. D genes are given only for firm matches. Some rows mark clone size as missing; the rest say once, few, many or name a class of expanded clone.

size	V	D	J	DNA	CDR3
few	TRBV19	TRBD1	TRBJ2-7	TGTGCCAGTAGTATAGCCTCGGACAGGTACTACGAGCAGTACTTC	CASSIASDRYYEQYF
many	TRBV20-1	NA	TRBJ2-7	TGCAGTGCTAGAGATCGGGCCTACGAGCAGTACTTC	CSARDRAYEQYF
many	TRBV3-1	NA	TRBJ2-1	TGTGCCAGCAGCCAAGATCCGAGCGCCAATGAGCAGTTCTTC	CASSQDPSANEQFF
many	TRBV10-3	TRBD1	TRBJ1-1	TGTGCCACCGAGGACAGGGGGCTATCGGTTGACACTGAAGCTTTCTTT	CATEDRGLSVDTEAFF
NA	TRBV10-1	NA	TRBJ1-1	TGCACCAGCAGTGAGTCGAAGGGAAACACTGAAGCTTTCTTT	CTSSESKGNTEAFF
NA	TRBV7-9	NA	TRBJ2-7	TGTGCCAGCAGCAAGGGAGGTTGGGGCGAGCAGTACTTC	CASSKGGWGEQYF
NA	TRBV19	NA	TRBJ1-3	TGTGCCAGTAGTATAGGTCCGGGAAACACCATATATTTT	CASSIGPGNTIYF
NA	TRBV7-8	NA	TRBJ1-2	TGTGCCAGCAGCTTGTCAGGGATGGAGTGGGGCTACACCTTC	CASSLSGMEWGYTF
NA	TRBV5-1	NA	TRBJ1-2	TGCGCCAGCAGCCGCGGACCCTCCGTGGACTATGGCTACACCTTC	CASSRGPSVDYGYTF
many	TRBV20-1	TRBD2	TRBJ2-6	TGCAGTGCTCGGAGCGGGGGGGCCTTTGGGGCCAACGTCCTGACTTTC	CSARSGGAFGANVLTF
few	TRBV30	NA	TRBJ2-6	TGTGCCTGGAGTCCTAAGGGGTCCGGGGCCAACGTCCTGACTTTC	CAWSPKGSGANVLTF
medium-sized	TRBV11-1	TRBD2	TRBJ2-1	TGTGCCAGCAGCTTAGCGCGGACTAGCGAGTACAATGAGCAGTTCTTC	CASSLARTSEYNEQFF
NA	TRBV14	NA	TRBJ2-3	TGTGCCAGCAGCCTATTTGACAGGCTCCCAGATACGCAGTATTTT	CASSLFDRLPDTQYF
NA	TRBV28	TRBD2	TRBJ2-1	TGTGCCAGCAGCACTCGGGGGACTAGGGGGAGGAATGAGCAGTTCTTC	CASSTRGTRGRNEQFF
many	TRBV9	NA	TRBJ1-3	TGTGCCAGCAGAGGCGCCGGAAACACCATATATTTT	CASRGAGNTIYF
many	TRBV28	NA	TRBJ2-7	TGTGCCAGCAGTTCCAGGGGTACCCACGAGCAGTACTTC	CASSSRGTHEQYF
few	TRBV12-3/TRBV12-4	NA	TRBJ2-7	TGTGCCAGCAGTGCTGGGCTTTCCTACGAGCAGTACTTC	CASSAGLSYEQYF
NA	TRBV18	NA	TRBJ1-4	TGTGCCAGCTCACCTGGGACTAATGAAAAACTGTTTTTT	CASSPGTNEKLFF
many	TRBV7-3	NA	TRBJ2-1	TGTGCCAGCAGCTCATCAAGCAATGAGCAGTTCTTC	CASSSSSNEQFF
many	TRBV10-3	TRBD1	TRBJ2-7	TGTGCCATCAGAAAAAACGACAGGGGGCCTGAAGAGCAGTACTTC	CAIRKNDRGPEEQYF
few	TRBV12-3/TRBV12-4	NA	TRBJ2-3	TGTGCCAGCAGTCCACTAGGACGGGGAAATACGCAGTATTTT	CASSPLGRGNTQYF
NA	TRBV2	NA	TRBJ2-7	TGTGCCAGCAGTGAACATGGGTCGGGCTACGAGCACTACTTC	CASSEHGSGYEHYF
many	TRBV19	TRBD2	TRBJ2-7	TGTGCCAGTGCCAACTCTCTAGCGGCCAACTACGAGCAGTACTTC	CASANSLAANYEQYF
many	TRBV10-1	TRBD1	TRBJ2-1	TGCGCCAGCAGCGTGGGACAGGGGGGCGGTGAGCAGTTCTTC	CASSVGQGGGEQFF
NA	TRBV20-1	NA	TRBJ2-1	TGCAGTGCTATGCATTCCGGGAGATTCGACAATGAGCAGTTCTTC	CSAMHSGRFDNEQFF
few	TRBV30	TRBD2	TRBJ2-3	TGTGCCTATGGTGGAGCGGGGGGGGCAGATACGCAGTATTTT	CAYGGAGGADTQYF
few	TRBV6-4	NA	TRBJ2-3	TGTGCCAGCATTGCTAGCTGGGGGGCCACAGATACGCAGTATTTT	CASIASWGATDTQYF
many	TRBV29-1	NA	TRBJ2-5	TGCAGCGTTGATACAGGGTCTCATGAGACCCAGTACTTC	CSVDTGSHETQYF
NA	TRBV18	TRBD1	TRBJ2-7	TGTGCCAGCTCTCAAGGAGGGACAGGGTTTGGTCACGAGCAGTACTTC	CASSQGGTGFGHEQYF
NA	TRBV5-1	TRBD1	TRBJ1-2	TGCGCCAGCAGTCACCCTGAGACAGGGTCCTTCTCCTATGGCTACACCTTC	CASSHPETGSFSYGYTF
many	TRBV20-1	NA	TRBJ2-7	TGCAGTGCTAGCCCGGGGGGCAGAATTGGGGAGCAGTACTTC	CSASPGGRIGEQYF
many	TRBV5-1	NA	TRBJ2-7	TGCGCCAGCAGCTTGGGCAGTAGCAACGAGCAGTACTTC	CASSLGSSNEQYF
few	TRBV6-1	TRBD1	TRBJ2-7	TGTGCCAGCAGCAACAGGGGCGGCTCGGGGGAGCAGTACTTC	CASSNRGGSGEQYF
NA	TRBV11-2	TRBD2	TRBJ2-3	TGTGCCAGCATTTTCCCTGGGGGGGGAACCACAGATACGCAGTATTTT	CASIFPGGGTTDTQYF
few	TRBV6-1	NA	TRBJ1-5	TGTGCCAGCAGTGCTAGATGGGGCGGTCAGCCCCAGCATTTT	CASSARWGGQPQHF
once	TRBV20-1	NA	TRBJ1-2	TGCAGTGTGACCCATAGCGCGGACTATGGCTACACCTTC	CSVTHSADYGYTF
once	TRBV10-3	TRBD1	TRBJ1-2	TGTGCCATCACTGTGTCAGGGGGACTATCTAACTATGGCTACAGCTTC	CAITVSGGLSNYGYSF
once	TRBV5-4	TRBD1	TRBJ2-7	TGTGCCAGCATCTCGCCGGGGGACAGGGTGAATGAGCAGTACTTC	CASISPGDRVNEQYF
many	TRBV6-1	NA	TRBJ2-5	TGTGCCAGCAGTGAAGTTTCCGGGTCTCAAGAGACCCAGTACTTC	CASSEVSGSQETQYF
few	TRBV6-2/TRBV6-3	NA	TRBJ1-6	TGTGCCAGCAGTTACTCGGTGCAGTGGCATTCACCCCTCCACTTT	CASSYSVQWHSPLHF
NA	TRBV6-1	TRBD1	TRBJ1-2	TGTGCCAGCTTCAGAGGGACAGCGGCTAACTATGGCTACACCTTC	CASFRGTAANYGYTF
many	TRBV19	TRBD2	TRBJ2-1	TGTGCCAGTAGCCAAGGGACTAGCGAGCCCTACAATGAGCAGTTCTTC	CASSQGTSEPYNEQFF
NA	TRBV6-1	TRBD1	TRBJ1-2	TGTGCCAGCAGGGCACAGGGGCTAATTTATGACTATGGCTACACCTTC	CASRAQGLIYDYGYTF
many	TRBV28	NA	TRBJ2-3	TGTGCCAGCAGTTTGTCTAGTCGAGATACGCAGTATTTT	CASSLSSRDTQYF
NA	TRBV7-8	NA	TRBJ1-5	TGTGCCAACAGCATCAATACAGTGGGCATAGATCAGCCCCAGCATTTT	CANSINTVGIDQPQHF
NA	TRBV3-1	NA	TRBJ1-3	TGTGCCAGCAGCCGCTCAGTTTCTGGATACACCTTATATTTT	CASSRSVSGYTLYF
hyperexpanded	TRBV6-1	TRBD2	TRBJ2-5	TGTGCCAGCAGCGGAATCGCGGGAGAACAAGAGACCCAGTACTTC	CASSGIAGEQETQYF
medium-sized	TRBV6-1	NA	TRBJ1-6	TGTGCCAGCAGACTTACAGCTCCCTCCTATAATTCACCCCTCCACTTT	CASRLTAPSYNSPLHF
many	TRBV2	NA	TRBJ1-1	TGTGCCAGCGGAACCAGGGGGAACACTGAAGCTTTCTTT	CASGTRGNTEAFF
few	TRBV2	TRBD2	TRBJ2-1	TGTGCCAGCACAAGGACTAGAGGATACAATGAGCAGTTCTTC	CASTRTRGYNEQFF
NA	TRBV6-1	NA	TRBJ2-7	TGTGCCAGCAGCCTCTACCGGTCCACCTACGAGCAGTACTTC	CASSLYRSTYEQYF
NA	TRBV12-3/TRBV12-4	TRBD2	TRBJ2-1	TGTGCCAGCAAATATACCAAGGGACTAGCGGGAGGAGATGCGTTCTTC	CASKYTKGLAGGDAFF
NA	TRBV11-2	NA	TRBJ2-5	TGTGCCAGCAGCTCAGAATGGAGAGAAGAGACCCAGTACTTC	CASSSEWREETQYF
NA	TRBV11-1	NA	TRBJ2-7	TGTGCCAGCAGCTTTGGCCTGGAAGCCTACGAGCAGTACTTC	CASSFGLEAYEQYF
NA	TRBV12-3/TRBV12-4	TRBD1	TRBJ2-5	TGTGCCAGCATCCAGGGGGCGGCGTGGGGGCCGAGGAAGACCCAGTACTTC	CASIQGAAWGPRKTQYF
few	TRBV28	TRBD2	TRBJ2-5	TGTGCCAGCAGTACTAGAATCGGGACTAGCGGTGAGACCAAGTACTTC	CASSTRIGTSGETKYF
NA	TRBV27	TRBD1	TRBJ1-2	TGTGCCAGCAGTTTCGAGACAGGGGACGTCTACACCTTC	CASSFETGDVYTF